Reported below is one TCR beta chain. The source of the sample is a study of blood T cell repertoires in COVID-19. This CDR3 is built from 15 residues. V lost 4 bases and J lost 1, with 13 bases in between. CDR1 is SNHLY and CDR2 is FYNNEI in the germline V gene. Here immunoSEQ multiplex PCR was the method, and the copy in TCRdb shows in-frame clones only, minus some. This sample yields 120,000 to 150,000 clones, of which around nine tenths are seen a single time; over 8.5% belongs to the top ten. This TCR was recovered from a woman aged 50 to 60 with active or convalescent COVID-19. Sequencing was done on a sample of peripheral blood. The chain recombines TRBV2 with TRBJ1-1; possible D gene TRBD1, 6 bases. CDR3 residues: CASSVLQDRNTEAFF. The CDR3 DNA sequence: TGTGCCAGCAGTGTTCTTCAGGACAGGAACACTGAAGCTTTCTTT. The variable domain in full, completed from reference TRBV2 and TRBJ1-1, reads EPEVTQTPSHQVTQMGQEVILRCVPISNHLYFYWYRQILGQKVEFLVSFYNNEISEKSEIFDDQFSVERPDGSNFTLKIRSTKLEDSAMYFCASSVLQDRNTEAFFGQGTRLTVV.